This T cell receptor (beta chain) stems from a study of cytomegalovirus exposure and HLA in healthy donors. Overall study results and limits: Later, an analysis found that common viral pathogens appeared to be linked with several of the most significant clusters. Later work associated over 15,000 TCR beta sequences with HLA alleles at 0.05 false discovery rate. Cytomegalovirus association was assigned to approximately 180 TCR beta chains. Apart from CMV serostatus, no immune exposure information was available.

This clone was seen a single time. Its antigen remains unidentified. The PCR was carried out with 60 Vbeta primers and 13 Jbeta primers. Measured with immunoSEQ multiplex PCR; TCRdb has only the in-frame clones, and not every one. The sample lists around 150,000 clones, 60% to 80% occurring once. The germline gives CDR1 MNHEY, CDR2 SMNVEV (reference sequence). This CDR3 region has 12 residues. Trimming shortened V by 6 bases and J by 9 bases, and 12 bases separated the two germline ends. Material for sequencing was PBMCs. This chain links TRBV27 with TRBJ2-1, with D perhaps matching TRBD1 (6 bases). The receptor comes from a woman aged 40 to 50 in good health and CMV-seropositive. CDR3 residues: CASRHLGGEQFF. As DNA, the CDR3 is TGTGCCAGCAGACACCTAGGGGGTGAGCAGTTCTTC.